This T cell receptor beta chain was captured in a study of blood T cell repertoires in COVID-19. Some clones are missing from TCRdb's copy, which holds only in-frame ones; the method was immunoSEQ multiplex PCR. The data hold about 160,000 clones, with 79% observed a single time. CDR3 length equals 15 residues. The V gene's germline CDR1 is SGHRS and CDR2 YFSETQ. V was cut by 4 bases and J by 2 bases, with 10 bases left in between. The TCR was taken from a woman in her fifties or sixties with COVID-19, enrolled during active disease. The chain employs TRBV5-1 and TRBJ2-6; TRBD1 is a possible D gene (6 bases). Sequenced input: peripheral blood. The CDR3 is CASSPRQAGANVLTF. CDR3 bases: TGCGCCAGCAGCCCTAGACAGGCTGGGGCCAACGTCCTGACTTTC.